This is a list of T cell receptor beta chains from one sample in a study of blood T cell repertoires in COVID-19. Libraries were prepared by immunoSEQ multiplex PCR; TCRdb keeps only in-frame clonotypes and omits some of them. Of about 48,000 clones in the sample, 75% to 95% were seen once. The sample was peripheral blood. These TCRs come from a man between 65 and 85 years old with acute or convalescent COVID-19. The CDR3 runs from the conserved cysteine through the conserved F or W. Each record gives: V gene, D gene, clone size, J gene, CDR3 protein, CDR3 DNA. The D gene is left open where the match is weak. A clone size is listed for some rows: how often the clone was seen (once, few, many), or a class if it is expanded.

TRBV7-2,NA,NA,TRBJ2-2,CASSRWGRGRTGELFF,TGTGCCAGCAGCCGGTGGGGGCGAGGTCGAACCGGGGAGCTGTTTTTT
TRBV12-3/TRBV12-4,NA,NA,TRBJ1-1,CASSLGGGTEAFF,TGTGCCAGCAGTTTAGGGGGGGGCACTGAAGCTTTCTTT
TRBV13,NA,NA,TRBJ2-7,CASSLRTYSSYEQYF,TGTGCCAGCAGCTTAAGGACATATAGCTCCTACGAGCAGTACTTC
TRBV30,TRBD1,NA,TRBJ1-2,CAWQTGPSYGYTF,TGTGCCTGGCAGACAGGGCCAAGCTATGGCTACACCTTC
TRBV18,TRBD1,NA,TRBJ1-5,CASSPPGLGQGPPLHF,TGTGCCAGCTCACCACCTGGATTAGGACAGGGGCCGCCGCTGCATTTT
TRBV21-1,NA,NA,TRBJ2-3,CASSVSLAGGPVDTQYF,TGTGCCAGCAGCGTTTCACTAGCGGGGGGGCCGGTAGATACGCAGTATTTT
TRBV5-1,NA,NA,TRBJ2-1,CASSFPSAYNEQFF,TGCGCCAGCAGCTTTCCTAGCGCTTACAATGAGCAGTTCTTC
TRBV5-1,TRBD1,NA,TRBJ1-4,CASSLTQGVGEKLFF,TGCGCCAGCAGCTTGACGCAGGGGGTCGGCGAAAAACTGTTTTTT
TRBV6-6,NA,once,TRBJ1-4,CAPYFAGTNEKLFF,TGTGCCCCTTATTTCGCAGGGACTAATGAAAAACTGTTTTTT
TRBV5-4,NA,NA,TRBJ1-6,CASSFRTTFNSPLHF,TGTGCCAGCAGCTTCCGAACAACCTTTAATTCACCCCTCCACTTT
TRBV4-1,TRBD1,NA,TRBJ1-1,CASSQAIALTGMNTEAFF,TGCGCCAGCAGCCAAGCCATCGCTCTGACAGGGATGAACACTGAAGCTTTCTTT
TRBV5-1,NA,NA,TRBJ2-3,CASSKGPGGGQDTQYF,TGCGCCAGCAGCAAAGGCCCTGGGGGGGGCCAAGATACGCAGTATTTT
TRBV3-1/TRBV3-2,TRBD2,NA,TRBJ2-5,CASSQERTSGETQYF,TGTGCCAGCAGCCAAGAGCGGACTAGCGGAGAGACCCAGTACTTC
TRBV7-9,NA,NA,TRBJ1-5,CASSPLNQPQHF,TGTGCCAGCAGCCCTCTCAATCAGCCCCAGCATTTT
TRBV5-4,TRBD1,NA,TRBJ1-1,CASSSQGGTATFNTEAFF,TGTGCCAGCAGCTCGCAAGGGGGGACAGCTACGTTTAACACTGAAGCTTTCTTT
TRBV7-2,TRBD2,NA,TRBJ2-1,CASSRTSGSYNEQFF,TGTGCCAGCAGCCGGACTAGCGGGTCCTACAATGAGCAGTTCTTC
TRBV18,NA,few,TRBJ2-7,CASSTGRGHYEQYF,TGTGCCAGCTCGACCGGTAGGGGACACTACGAGCAGTACTTC
TRBV5-6,NA,NA,TRBJ1-5,CASSFWSRVWSNQPQHF,TGTGCCAGCAGCTTTTGGAGCAGGGTTTGGAGCAATCAGCCCCAGCATTTT
TRBV27,NA,NA,TRBJ2-7,CASSTLGGEQYF,TGTGCCAGCAGTACCCTAGGTGGCGAGCAGTACTTC
TRBV28,NA,NA,TRBJ2-1,CASSFYRYNEQFF,TGTGCCAGCAGTTTCTATCGATACAATGAGCAGTTCTTC
TRBV4-1,TRBD1,NA,TRBJ1-4,CATSETGREKLFF,TGCGCCACCAGCGAGACAGGGCGTGAAAAACTGTTTTTT
TRBV18,NA,NA,TRBJ1-2,CASSPIPTSNYGYTF,TGTGCCAGCTCACCAATCCCGACAAGCAACTATGGCTACACCTTC
TRBV3-1/TRBV3-2,NA,NA,TRBJ1-2,CASSQGTGSPMPYGYTF,TGTGCCAGCAGCCAAGGGACTGGCAGCCCTATGCCCTATGGCTACACCTTC
TRBV2,TRBD2,NA,TRBJ2-1,CASRLAGVYNEQFF,TGTGCCAGCAGACTAGCGGGGGTCTACAATGAGCAGTTCTTC
TRBV6-5,NA,NA,TRBJ1-2,CASSYLISGEYGYTF,TGTGCCAGCAGTTACTTGATTTCGGGGGAATATGGCTACACCTTC
TRBV5-6,TRBD2,NA,TRBJ2-3,CASSLPGRVNTDTQYF,TGTGCCAGCAGCCTCCCGGGGAGGGTGAACACAGATACGCAGTATTTT
TRBV7-2,TRBD1,NA,TRBJ1-1,CASSLNRGTEAFF,TGTGCCAGCAGCTTGAACAGGGGGACTGAAGCTTTCTTT
TRBV4-1,TRBD1,NA,TRBJ1-2,CASSQGVRDRGYTF,TGCGCCAGCAGCCAAGGGGTCAGGGACAGGGGCTACACCTTC
TRBV19,NA,NA,TRBJ1-2,CASRTGTNYGYTF,TGTGCCAGTCGGACGGGGACTAACTATGGCTACACCTTC
TRBV9,TRBD1,few,TRBJ2-7,CASSATTGWVNEQYF,TGTGCCAGCAGCGCCACGACAGGGTGGGTAAACGAGCAGTACTTC
TRBV2,NA,once,TRBJ1-4,CASYTPGVGRGNEKLFF,TGTGCCAGCTATACCCCTGGGGTGGGACGGGGGAATGAAAAACTGTTTTTT
TRBV7-6,NA,NA,TRBJ1-6,CASSLREVNSPLHF,TGTGCCAGCAGCTTGCGAGAAGTAAATTCACCCCTCCACTTT
TRBV5-1,NA,NA,TRBJ1-1,CASSLVGVPEAFF,TGCGCCAGCAGCTTGGTCGGGGTACCTGAAGCTTTCTTT
TRBV7-2,TRBD1,NA,TRBJ1-1,CASSPVTGGRTEAFF,TGTGCCAGCAGCCCCGTGACAGGGGGACGTACTGAAGCTTTCTTT
TRBV21-1,NA,NA,TRBJ2-7,CASSKKWGNSSYEQYF,TGTGCCAGCAGCAAAAAATGGGGCAATAGCTCCTACGAGCAGTACTTC
TRBV10-2,NA,NA,TRBJ1-6,CASRKYPGLDSPLHF,TGCGCCAGCAGAAAATACCCAGGGCTGGATTCACCCCTCCACTTT
TRBV9,TRBD2,NA,TRBJ2-5,CACSGTSGTQYF,TGTGCCTGCTCCGGGACTAGCGGGACCCAGTACTTC
TRBV2,TRBD2,NA,TRBJ2-7,CAIPIAGSSYEQYF,TGTGCCATTCCAATAGCGGGCTCGTCCTACGAGCAGTACTTC
TRBV6-5,TRBD1,NA,TRBJ2-7,CASSWTGGGYEQYF,TGTGCCAGCAGTTGGACAGGGGGAGGATACGAGCAGTACTTC
TRBV9,TRBD2,NA,TRBJ2-1,CASSDGLAGGQSSYNEQFF,TGTGCCAGCAGCGACGGACTAGCGGGGGGCCAGAGCTCCTACAATGAGCAGTTCTTC
TRBV28,TRBD1,NA,TRBJ2-7,CASSPPKGAEQYF,TGTGCCAGCAGTCCACCCAAGGGGGCCGAGCAGTACTTC
TRBV18,NA,NA,TRBJ1-5,CASSPPPGASNQPQHF,TGTGCCAGCTCACCACCCCCAGGGGCTAGCAATCAGCCCCAGCATTTT
TRBV5-5,NA,NA,TRBJ1-1,CASSLFQGRGAFF,TGTGCCAGCAGCTTGTTCCAGGGAAGGGGAGCTTTCTTT
TRBV24-1,NA,NA,TRBJ2-1,CATSDPRGGHNEQFF,TGTGCCACCAGTGATCCGAGAGGTGGCCACAATGAGCAGTTCTTC
TRBV12-3/TRBV12-4,NA,NA,TRBJ2-7,CASSLAGSHEQYF,TGTGCCAGCAGTTTAGCAGGGAGCCACGAGCAGTACTTC
TRBV7-9,NA,NA,TRBJ1-4,CASSSLGEDEKLFF,TGTGCCAGCAGCTCCCTCGGGGAGGATGAAAAACTGTTTTTT
TRBV5-1,TRBD2,NA,TRBJ2-3,CASSSTSGGFADTQYF,TGCGCCAGCAGCTCCACTAGCGGGGGGTTTGCAGATACGCAGTATTTT
TRBV5-6,NA,NA,TRBJ1-3,CASSLRGLGYGNTIYF,TGTGCCAGCAGCTTAAGGGGACTGGGGTATGGAAACACCATATATTTT
TRBV5-1,TRBD2,NA,TRBJ2-3,CASSFKVAGGDTQYF,TGCGCCAGCAGCTTCAAGGTAGCGGGGGGGGATACGCAGTATTTT
TRBV6-2/TRBV6-3,TRBD1,NA,TRBJ1-2,CASSSPETGDYGYTF,TGTGCCAGCAGTAGCCCCGAGACAGGGGACTATGGCTACACCTTC
TRBV24-1,TRBD1,NA,TRBJ2-2,CATSYGTGGAGGELFF,TGTGCCACCAGTTACGGGACAGGGGGCGCCGGCGGGGAGCTGTTTTTT
TRBV15,NA,once,TRBJ1-6,CATSRDPRGNSPLHF,TGTGCCACCAGCAGAGATCCCAGGGGTAATTCACCCCTCCACTTT
TRBV5-1,NA,NA,TRBJ2-7,CASSLYYEQYF,TGCGCCAGCAGCCTGTACTACGAGCAGTACTTC
TRBV5-8,TRBD2,NA,TRBJ2-7,CASSLVGRATYEQYF,TGTGCCAGCAGCTTGGTAGGGAGGGCGACCTACGAGCAGTACTTC
TRBV27,NA,NA,TRBJ1-4,CASSFLSTNEKLFF,TGTGCCAGCAGTTTTCTGTCAACTAATGAAAAACTGTTTTTT
TRBV7-9,TRBD1,NA,TRBJ1-1,CASSSRDSYTEAFF,TGTGCCAGCAGCTCTCGGGACAGCTACACTGAAGCTTTCTTT
TRBV25-1,NA,NA,TRBJ2-2,CASSDTSTGFTGELFF,TGTGCCAGCAGTGATACCTCTACAGGGTTCACCGGGGAGCTGTTTTTT
TRBV6-5,NA,NA,TRBJ1-2,CASRPTTGPYGYTF,TGTGCCAGCAGACCCACGACAGGACCCTATGGCTACACCTTC
TRBV6-2/TRBV6-3,NA,NA,TRBJ2-1,CASSYSEAGQSSYNEQFF,TGTGCCAGCAGTTACTCGGAGGCGGGGCAGAGCTCCTACAATGAGCAGTTCTTC
TRBV10-3,TRBD1,NA,TRBJ1-2,CAISERQGFYGYTF,TGTGCCATCAGTGAAAGACAGGGCTTCTATGGCTACACCTTC